Following are 10 T cell receptor beta chains from one sample sequenced in a study of molecular identifiers for immune sequencing clone quantification. A single record per CDR3 protein comes from TCRdb applying MiXCR to the PCR reads. In the table there are more than 550,000 distinct CDR3 sequences, over 25% of which are singletons. The sample comprised naive CD8+ T cells from blood, with Jurkat cell RNA spiked in. Indicated subset: FACS-sorted CD8+CD4-CCR7+CD45RA+ naive T cells. Receptors were obtained from a human donor in good health. Some libraries in this study had Jurkat cell RNA spiked in.

V gene TRBV30 combines with J gene TRBJ1-3; D gene unclear. Deletions cut 2 bases from V and 8 bases from J, with 22 bases between. CDR3 size: 16 residues. Germline CDR1 reads GTSNPN; CDR2 reads SVGIG (reference sequence). CDR3 region: CAWSPEANAHWDTIYF. CDR3 coding DNA: TGTGCCTGGAGTCCAGAGGCAAACGCACATTGGGACACCATATATTTT.

The V call is TRBV9, the J call TRBJ2-7; 7 bases map to TRBD1. Germline-derived CDR1 and CDR2 are SGDLS and YYNGEE. The CDR3 extends over 12 amino acids. Trimming removed 3 bases from V and 5 bases from J; junction bases left unmatched: 2. The CDR3 nucleotides read TGTGCCAGCAGCGAGGGACAGAACGAGCAGTACTTC. Encoded protein: CASSEGQNEQYF.

Details on this clonotype: Possible read error: a much larger clone is one base away. This chain joins TRBV2 and TRBJ2-3, with D hard to call. Germline values: CDR1 SNHLY, CDR2 FYNNEI. The CDR3 length is 14 residues. Between the trimmed V and J ends, which lost 4 bases and 0 bases, there was a span of 8 bases. CDR3 nucleotide sequence: TGTGCCAGCAGTGGACTCGGTAGCACAGATACGCAGTATTTT. Its translation: CASSGLGSTDTQYF.

Comment on this clonotype: An end of the junction differs from the germline gene, which may be a read error. This chain connects TRBV4-3 to TRBJ2-1; 7 nucleotides align to TRBD2. CDR1 is LGHNA and CDR2 is YSLEER in the germline V gene. CDR3 size: 15 residues. The CDR3 DNA is TGCGCCCGCAGCCAAGACAGCGGGGCTTACAATGAGCAGTTCTTC. This translates into CARSQDSGAYNEQFF.

Comment on this clonotype: This sequence may be a read error, since a much larger clone differs from it by one base. The chain has TRBV29-1 and TRBJ1-1; perhaps TRBD1 as D (6 bases). The germline V gene encodes CDR1 SQVTM and CDR2 ANQGSEA. The CDR3 runs to 13 residues. CDR3 protein: CSVLDRFGTEVFF. The CDR3 DNA reads as TGCAGCGTCCTAGACAGGTTTGGCACTGAAGTTTTCTTT.

Regarding this clonotype: Given a much more abundant clone one base away, this may be a read error. The chain carries TRBV7-9 and TRBJ2-2; maybe TRBD2 (5 bases). This CDR3 comprises 15 residues. CDR1 and CDR2 (germline): SEHNR, FQNEAQ (reference sequence). The CDR3 sequence is CASTPPGTNTGVLFF. CDR3 bases: TGTGCCAGCACCCCCCCGGGAACGAACACCGGGGTGCTGTTTTTT.

This clonotype was seen ten or more times. This chain joins TRBV30 and TRBJ2-7; the D call may be TRBD1 or TRBD2 (5 bases each). V dropped 2 bases and J dropped 4 bases, with 6 bases sitting between them. The germline V gene encodes CDR1 GTSNPN and CDR2 SVGIG (reference sequence). The CDR3 spans 11 residues. CDR3 region: CAWSWGYEQYF. In DNA, the CDR3 is TGTGCCTGGAGTTGGGGGTACGAGCAGTACTTC.

This clonotype was counted once. The chain uses TRBV28 and TRBJ1-5; D not certain. The CDR3 is 15 residues long. Looked up from germline, CDR1 is MDHEN and CDR2 is SYDVKM. Trimming stripped 8 bases from V and 1 base from J, with 15 bases between. Written as DNA, the CDR3 is TGTGCCAGCCTCCGGTGGGGTAGGAGCAATCAGCCCCAGCATTTT. Its translation: CASLRWGRSNQPQHF.

Of note for this clonotype: A much larger clone sits a single nucleotide away, making a read error possible. The gene calls are TRBV5-8 and TRBJ2-7; possibly TRBD1 for D (5 bases). CDR1 is SGHTS and CDR2 is YDEGEE in the germline V gene. This CDR3 is 14 amino acids long. V was pared by 4 bases and J by 5 bases, with 16 bases between. The DNA for the CDR3 is TGTGCCAGCAGCCCTGGGGCAGGGATCCACGAGCAGTACTTC. This encodes CASSPGAGIHEQYF.

The rearrangement joins TRBV19 to TRBJ1-5, with TRBD1 matching over 7 bases. The V gene's germline CDR1 is LNHDA and CDR2 SQIVND (reference sequence). This CDR3 is built from 15 residues. V lost 5 bases and J lost 2; bases outside the gene matches: 6. The CDR3 nucleotides read TGTGCCAGTAGTCTGAGGACAGGCCGCAATCAGCCCCAGCATTTT. Translating it yields CASSLRTGRNQPQHF.